Presented here are 3 T cell receptor beta chains from one specimen sequenced in a study of blood T cell repertoires in COVID-19. Sequenced by immunoSEQ multiplex PCR; TCRdb stores in-frame clones only, minus some. The sample holds approximately 200,000 clones, about nine tenths seen once. Sequencing was carried out using peripheral blood. The receptors were sampled from a man aged 45-65 years with acute or convalescent COVID-19.

This clone has just one count. V usage is TRBV12-3 or TRBV12-4 and J usage is TRBJ1-2; the match to TRBD1 covers 8 bases. V gave up 5 bases and J gave up 8 bases; unmatched junction bases: 7. The CDR3 is 13 residues long. The CDR3 DNA sequence: TGTGCCAGCAGTCAAATGACAGGGGTCGGCTACACCTTC. Its protein product is CASSQMTGVGYTF.

The chain carries TRBV11-2 and TRBJ1-2; D is ambiguous. The CDR3 contains 14 residues. V was shortened by 3 bases and J by 2 bases, with 10 bases between the two germline ends. Germline V gives CDR1 SGHAT, CDR2 FQNNGV. The CDR3 loop is CASSFYGENYGYTF. The DNA of the CDR3 is TGTGCCAGCAGCTTTTACGGGGAGAACTATGGCTACACCTTC.

The chain recombines TRBV7-7 with TRBJ1-4; 7 nucleotides agree with TRBD1. Germline CDR1 reads SSHAT; CDR2 reads FNYEAQ (reference sequence). With 1 base clipped from V and 7 bases from J, the junction kept 6 bases outside the gene matches. CDR3 size: 15 residues. The CDR3 nucleotides are TGTGCCAGCAGCTTAGGTACAGGGGTTAGTGAAAAACTGTTTTTT. Protein product: CASSLGTGVSEKLFF. Full variable domain (outside the CDR3, taken from reference TRBV7-7 and TRBJ1-4): GAGVSQSPRYKVTKRGQDVTLRCDPISSHATLYWYQQALGQGPEFLTYFNYEAQPDKSGLPSDRFSAERPEGSISTLTIQRTEQRDSAMYRCASSLGTGVSEKLFFGSGTQLSVL.